Presented here are 32 T cell receptor beta chains from one specimen sequenced in a study of cytomegalovirus exposure and HLA in healthy donors. The PCR had 60 Vbeta and 13 Jbeta primers. Generated by immunoSEQ multiplex PCR, the TCRdb table keeps only in-frame clones and is missing some. The data show some 100,000 clones, 76% seen once. The specimen sequenced was PBMCs. These receptors all stem from a man aged 50-60 years in good health and CMV-seropositive.

V and J are TRBV25-1 and TRBJ2-7; D is possibly TRBD1 (6 bases). The CDR3 length is 15 residues. Trimming removed 4 bases at V and 2 bases at J, with 15 bases between. CDR1 is MGHDK and CDR2 is SYGVNS in the germline V gene. The CDR3 spells CASSGDNREAYEQYF. The CDR3 DNA is TGTGCCAGCAGTGGAGATAACAGGGAAGCCTACGAGCAGTACTTC.

In its sample, this clone was seen once. The chain combines TRBV7-9 with TRBJ2-7, with a weak D call TRBD1 (6 bases). CDR3 size: 12 residues. The germline V gene has CDR1 SEHNR and CDR2 FQNEAQ (reference sequence). The ends were cut back, 6 bases at V and 3 bases at J, with 9 bases in the middle. DNA for the CDR3: TGTGCCAGCAGACGGGACAACTACGAGCAGTACTTC. This sequence encodes CASRRDNYEQYF.

The chain is built from TRBV5-1 and TRBJ1-5; no definite D call. The V gene lost 2 bases and the J gene lost 7 bases, with 10 bases spanning the gap. This CDR3 comprises 13 residues. From germline, CDR1 is SGHRS and CDR2 YFSETQ. Written as DNA, the CDR3 is TGCGCCAGCAGCTTTGGCGGGAGCCAGCCCCAGCATTTT. Encoded protein: CASSFGGSQPQHF.

This clone was seen a handful of times. This chain joins TRBV7-2 and TRBJ1-4; the match to TRBD1 covers 11 bases. This CDR3 contains 16 residues. V was clipped by 5 bases and J by 3 bases; unmatched bases: 5. The germline gives CDR1 SGHTA, CDR2 FQGNSA. The CDR3 region is CASSPKGQGANEKLFF. The CDR3 nucleotides read TGTGCCAGCAGCCCCAAGGGACAGGGGGCTAATGAAAAACTGTTTTTT.

V gene TRBV6-1 combines with J gene TRBJ2-1, with D possibly being TRBD1 (7 bases). CDR1 and CDR2 (germline): MNHNS, SASEGT. Trimming cost V 1 base and J 0 bases, with 10 bases left between them. The CDR3 has 16 amino acids. CDR3 region: CASSEGRGDSYNEQFF. CDR3 coding DNA: TGTGCCAGCAGTGAAGGCAGGGGGGACTCCTACAATGAGCAGTTCTTC.

This clone was observed a handful of times. The gene calls are TRBV5-1 and TRBJ2-1, with 11 positions matching TRBD2. CDR3 length: 17 amino acids. V shed 4 bases and J 4 bases; nucleotides not matched to a gene: 10. The germline V gene has CDR1 SGHRS and CDR2 YFSETQ. The DNA of the CDR3 is TGCGCCAGCAGCACAACCTTAGCGGGGGGGTTATACAATGAGCAGTTCTTC. Amino acids: CASSTTLAGGLYNEQFF.

The chain employs TRBV9 and TRBJ2-7; a weak D match, TRBD1 (5 bases). The CDR3 consists of 13 residues. The germline V gene has CDR1 SGDLS and CDR2 YYNGEE. Deletions cut 0 bases from V and 6 bases from J, with 10 bases between. The CDR3 nucleotides are TGTGCCAGCAGCGTAGGTTCTGGGGCCGAGCAGTACTTC. Protein sequence: CASSVGSGAEQYF. The full variable domain, rest sourced from reference TRBV9 and TRBJ2-7, is DSGVTQTPKHLITATGQRVTLRCSPRSGDLSVYWYQQSLDQGLQFLIQYYNGEERAKGNILERFSAQQFPDLHSELNLSSLELGDSALYFCASSVGSGAEQYFGPGTRLTVT.

This chain links TRBV4-3 with TRBJ2-1; D is possibly TRBD2 (5 bases). The germline V gene encodes CDR1 LGHNA and CDR2 YSLEER. The CDR3 is made up of 15 amino acids. Trimming stripped 1 base from V and 5 bases from J, with 12 bases between. CDR3 region: CASSQVWLANNEQFF. DNA of the CDR3: TGCGCCAGCAGCCAAGTCTGGCTAGCCAACAATGAGCAGTTCTTC.

This clone was observed once. The chain has TRBV14 and TRBJ1-1; 9 bases agree with TRBD1. The ends lost 5 bases at V and 0 bases at J; junction bases unmatched: 7. Germline CDR1 and CDR2: SGHDN and FVKESK. The CDR3 spans 16 residues. The CDR3 DNA is TGTGCCAGCAGCTATCGACAGGGGGTGGTGAACACTGAAGCTTTCTTT. It encodes CASSYRQGVVNTEAFF.

The chain carries TRBV7-9 and TRBJ2-2; no clear D gene. V was cut by 3 bases and J by 3 bases, with 11 bases left in between. This CDR3 comprises 15 residues. The germline V gene encodes CDR1 SEHNR and CDR2 FQNEAQ (reference sequence). The CDR3 DNA sequence: TGTGCCAGCAGCTTGGTGGCCATCGACACCGGGGAGCTGTTTTTT. It specifies CASSLVAIDTGELFF.

The J gene is TRBJ1-2, the V gene TRBV19; TRBD1 matches 9 bases. The junction had 7 bases not matched to a gene; V was cut back by 7 bases and J by 7 bases. Germline values: CDR1 LNHDA, CDR2 SQIVND (reference sequence). The CDR3 sequence is 13 residues long. CDR3 sequence: CASTGTGRRGYTF. CDR3 bases: TGTGCCAGTACCGGGACAGGGAGGCGTGGCTACACCTTC.

This clone was counted only a few times. The rearrangement joins TRBV29-1 to TRBJ2-5, with TRBD1 matching 9 bases. This CDR3 has 15 residues. Germline V gene data show CDR1 as SQVTM and CDR2 as ANQGSEA. After removal of 8 bases from V and 7 bases from J, the junction contained 17 bases not matched to a gene. DNA of the CDR3: TGCAGCACACCCCCGGGACAGGGAGGCGTTGGGACCCAGTACTTC. Translation: CSTPPGQGGVGTQYF.

The chain uses TRBV6-5 and TRBJ2-5, with TRBD1 as a possible D gene (5 bases). Germline-derived CDR1 and CDR2 are MNHEY and SVGAGI. The CDR3 totals 13 residues. V was shortened by 4 bases and J by 9 bases, with 15 bases between the two germline ends. The CDR3 DNA reads TGTGCCAGCAGTTCCACCCCCCAAGGGGCCCAGTACTTC. It encodes CASSSTPQGAQYF.

This sequence joins TRBV27 and TRBJ2-7, with D maybe TRBD1 (5 bases). V was clipped by 6 bases and J by 1 base, with 13 bases between them. This CDR3 is built from 14 residues. Germline CDR1 MNHEY, CDR2 SMNVEV (reference sequence). The CDR3 nucleotides read TGTGCCAGCAGCCGACAGCATCAATCCTACGAGCAGTACTTC. Translated: CASSRQHQSYEQYF.

The genes are TRBV4-2 and TRBJ2-1; the match to TRBD2 covers 9 bases. The CDR3 runs to 16 residues. V trimming: 0 bases; J trimming: 10 bases; junction bases outside the gene matches: 10. Germline V gives CDR1 LGHNA, CDR2 YNFKEQ. The CDR3 region is CASSQEGSGRLKEQFF. As DNA, the CDR3 is TGTGCCAGCAGCCAAGAAGGTAGCGGGAGATTGAAAGAGCAGTTCTTC.

This clone was counted once. This chain uses TRBV7-2 with TRBJ1-2, with D unresolved. Per germline, CDR1 SGHTA and CDR2 FQGNSA. This CDR3 has 16 amino acids. The V gene lost 1 base and the J gene lost 0 bases, with 12 bases spanning the gap. Written as DNA, the CDR3 is TGTGCCAGCAGCTTAGATGGTTCAGTTGCTAACTATGGCTACACCTTC. Translation gives CASSLDGSVANYGYTF.

This rearrangement joins TRBV29-1 to TRBJ1-1; TRBD1 might be the D (5 bases). Germline V gene sequence: CDR1 SQVTM, CDR2 ANQGSEA. V was cut by 6 bases and J by 8 bases, with 16 bases left in between. The CDR3 extends over 12 amino acids. CDR3 bases: TGCAGCGTGGGGTTGGAACGGACAGAAGCTTTCTTT. Protein product: CSVGLERTEAFF.

Of note for this clone: One end of the junction does not line up with germline, which may come from a read error. This same CDR3 is encoded by further DNA sequences in the sample. The chain links TRBV6-6 to TRBJ1-5; D possibly corresponds to TRBD1 (6 bases). Germline loops: CDR1 MNHNY, CDR2 SVGAGI (reference sequence). This CDR3 comprises 15 residues. The CDR3 nucleotides read TGTGCCAGCAGCTACTCGGGGGCGGGCAATCAGCCCCAGCATTTT. It codes for CASSYSGAGNQPQHF.

The rearrangement joins TRBV2 to TRBJ2-2; D is uncertain. The V end lost 6 bases, the J end lost 2 bases, and 7 bases lay between the germline ends. CDR1 SNHLY and CDR2 FYNNEI come from the germline V gene. The CDR3 loop spans 13 amino acids. CDR3 nucleotide sequence: TGTGCCAGCAGGTCAGATAACACCGGGGAGCTGTTTTTT. Translating it yields CASRSDNTGELFF.

The CDR3 DNA sequence: TGTGCCAGCAGCCCCGGGACAGTGAACACCGGGGAGCTGTTTTTT. It codes for CASSPGTVNTGELFF. This chain joins TRBV7-9 and TRBJ2-2, with 7 bases identical to TRBD1. The CDR3 has 15 amino acids. Looked up from germline, CDR1 is SEHNR and CDR2 is FQNEAQ (reference sequence). Trimming removed 5 bases from V and 1 base from J; junction bases left unmatched: 4. The full variable domain, in which reference TRBV7-9 and TRBJ2-2 provide the parts outside the CDR3, is DTGVSQNPRHKITKRGQNVTFRCDPISEHNRLYWYRQTLGQGPEFLTYFQNEAQLEKSRLLSDRFSAERPKGSFSTLEIQRTEQGDSAMYLCASSPGTVNTGELFFGEGSRLTVL.

This clone appeared a single time. This sequence joins TRBV10-3 and TRBJ1-2; 9 positions match TRBD1. Looked up from germline, CDR1 is ENHRY and CDR2 is SYGVKD. This CDR3 contains 14 residues. V shed 6 bases and J 3 bases; nucleotides not matched to a gene: 5. The CDR3 region is CAIRGQGWDYGYTF. In DNA form, the CDR3 reads TGTGCCATCAGGGGACAGGGTTGGGACTATGGCTACACCTTC.

The V and J genes are TRBV6-5 and TRBJ1-5; 8 bases fit TRBD1. The CDR3 totals 15 residues. Germline V gene sequence: CDR1 MNHEY, CDR2 SVGAGI. V lost 3 bases, J lost 4 bases, and 5 bases stayed unmatched. The CDR3 DNA follows: TGTGCCAGCAGTTATTCCAGGACAGGGAATCAGCCCCAGCATTTT. Residues: CASSYSRTGNQPQHF.

The J gene is TRBJ1-1, the V gene TRBV6-6, with D perhaps matching TRBD1 (6 bases). CDR1 MNHNY and CDR2 SVGAGI come from the germline V gene (reference sequence). There are 14 residues in the CDR3. V gave up 2 bases and J gave up 1 base, with 8 bases separating them. CDR3 residues: CASSYGRGNTEAFF. The CDR3 DNA follows: TGTGCCAGCAGTTACGGCAGGGGGAACACTGAAGCTTTCTTT.

J is TRBJ2-1 and V is TRBV7-2, with D maybe TRBD2 (6 bases). The CDR3 has 17 amino acids. CDR1 SGHTA and CDR2 FQGNSA come from the germline V gene. Between the trimmed V and J ends, which lost 2 bases and 7 bases, there was a span of 21 bases. CDR3 nucleotide sequence: TGTGCCAGCAGCTTACCGCCCGGGGAGGCGTTCCGGAATGAGCAGTTCTTC. Translated: CASSLPPGEAFRNEQFF.

V gene TRBV7-6 combines with J gene TRBJ2-7, with 8 bases matching TRBD1. From germline, CDR1 is SGHVS and CDR2 FNYEAQ. The CDR3 extends over 15 amino acids. V was pared by 6 bases and J by 0 bases, with 7 bases of the junction left unmatched. The CDR3 spells CASSRTGQGSYEQYF. CDR3 DNA sequence: TGTGCCAGCAGTCGTACAGGACAGGGCTCCTACGAGCAGTACTTC. The full variable domain, rest sourced from reference TRBV7-6 and TRBJ2-7, is GAGVSQSPRYKVTKRGQDVALRCDPISGHVSLYWYRQALGQGPEFLTYFNYEAQQDKSGLPNDRFSAERPEGSISTLTIQRTEQRDSAMYRCASSRTGQGSYEQYFGPGTRLTVT.

The chain uses TRBV5-1 and TRBJ2-3; 11 nucleotides match TRBD2. CDR3 size: 16 residues. Trimming took 3 bases from V and 2 from J; bases not matched to a gene: 5. Germline assignment: CDR1 SGHRS and CDR2 YFSETQ. This chain's CDR3 is CASSYTSGRITDTQYF. The CDR3 bases are TGCGCCAGCAGCTACACTAGCGGGAGAATCACAGATACGCAGTATTTT.

This clone was observed a handful of times. The chain uses TRBV25-1 and TRBJ1-5; weak D call: TRBD1 (6 bases). The germline V gene has CDR1 MGHDK and CDR2 SYGVNS. The CDR3 totals 12 residues. V was clipped by 11 bases and J by 7 bases, with 15 bases between them. CDR3 amino acids: CAGHPGGQPQHF. CDR3 sequence (DNA): TGTGCCGGACACCCGGGGGGCCAGCCCCAGCATTTT.

The rearrangement links TRBV5-1 to TRBJ2-5; D is uncertain. V was pared by 4 bases and J by 5 bases, with 18 bases between. The germline gives CDR1 SGHRS, CDR2 YFSETQ. The CDR3 is 15 residues long. CDR3 protein: CASSLALRTEETQYF. DNA for the CDR3: TGCGCCAGCAGCCTGGCCCTTAGAACGGAGGAGACCCAGTACTTC.

V and J are TRBV29-1 and TRBJ2-1; perhaps TRBD1 as D (5 bases). Deletions cut 4 bases from V and 6 bases from J, with 19 bases between. The CDR3 length is 15 residues. The germline gives CDR1 SQVTM, CDR2 ANQGSEA. The CDR3 nucleotides read TGCAGCGTTGCGGGTGGGGCAGGGAATATCAATGAGCAGTTCTTC. Translating gives CSVAGGAGNINEQFF.

The chain combines TRBV6-1 with TRBJ2-5, with 7 bases fitting TRBD2. The V gene's germline CDR1 is MNHNS and CDR2 SASEGT. This CDR3 spans 13 amino acids. V lost 6 bases to trimming and J lost 8 bases; unmatched junction nucleotides: 9. CDR3 in DNA: TGTGCCAGCAGGGGAGGACTAGAGCAAACCCAGTACTTC. Its translation is CASRGGLEQTQYF.

This clone was seen only once. J is TRBJ2-7 and V is TRBV6-6; possibly TRBD2 for D (6 bases). V lost 8 bases and J 0 bases, leaving 17 bases between the germline ends. This CDR3 comprises 15 residues. In germline, CDR1 is MNHNY, CDR2 SVGAGI (reference sequence). CDR3 bases: TGTGCCAGCCGCATACAGCGACTAGACTCCTACGAGCAGTACTTC. Protein: CASRIQRLDSYEQYF.

This chain links TRBV19 with TRBJ2-5; perhaps TRBD2 as D (7 bases). V was cut by 5 bases and J by 4 bases, with 20 bases left in between. The V gene's germline CDR1 is LNHDA and CDR2 SQIVND (reference sequence). This CDR3 has 16 amino acids. CDR3 residues: CASSSLQRGAGETQYF. CDR3 sequence (DNA): TGTGCCAGTAGTTCCCTACAACGGGGGGCGGGAGAGACCCAGTACTTC. Full variable domain (missing parts from reference TRBV19 and TRBJ2-5): DGGITQSPKYLFRKEGQNVTLSCEQNLNHDAMYWYRQDPGQGLRLIYYSQIVNDFQKGDIAEGYSVSREKKESFPLTVTSAQKNPTAFYLCASSSLQRGAGETQYFGPGTRLLVL.